This T cell receptor (beta chain) was captured in a study of siplizumab effects on memory and regulatory T cells. Study-level points and caveats: The drug siplizumab significantly decreased the alloreactive sequences that could be traced to unstimulated CD4+ memory cells.

As regards this clone: Its cognate antigen is unknown.

The assay looked at 100,000 or so TCR templates in each sample. Measured with immunoSEQ multiplex PCR; TCRdb has only the in-frame clones, and not every one. Seen here are tens of thousands of clones, 94% observed once, and the top ten hold around 0.3%. There are 13 residues in the CDR3. Germline CDR1 reads SGHRS; CDR2 reads YFSETQ. Trimming removed 2 bases at V and 4 bases at J, with 6 bases between. The specimen sequenced was non-Treg CD4+ T cells sorted from blood. This chain links TRBV5-1 with TRBJ2-2; no clear D. The sequence was obtained from a human donor in good health. CDR3 DNA sequence: TGCGCCAGCAGCTTAATCCCCACCGGGGAGCTGTTTTTT. Residues: CASSLIPTGELFF.